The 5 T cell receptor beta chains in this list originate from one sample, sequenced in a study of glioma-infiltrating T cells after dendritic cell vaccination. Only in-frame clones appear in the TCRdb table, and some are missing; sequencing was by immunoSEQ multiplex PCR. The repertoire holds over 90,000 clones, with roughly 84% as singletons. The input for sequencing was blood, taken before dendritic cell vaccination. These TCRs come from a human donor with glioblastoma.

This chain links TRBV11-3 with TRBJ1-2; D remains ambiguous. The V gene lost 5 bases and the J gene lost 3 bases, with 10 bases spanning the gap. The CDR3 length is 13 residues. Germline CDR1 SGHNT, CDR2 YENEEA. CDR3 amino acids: CASSMRVDYGYTF. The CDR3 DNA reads TGTGCCAGCAGCATGAGGGTAGACTATGGCTACACCTTC.

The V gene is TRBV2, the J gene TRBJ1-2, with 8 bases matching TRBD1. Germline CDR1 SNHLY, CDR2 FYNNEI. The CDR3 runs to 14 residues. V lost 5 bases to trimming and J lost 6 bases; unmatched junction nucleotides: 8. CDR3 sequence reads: CASSYRGASNGYTF. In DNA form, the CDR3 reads TGTGCCAGCAGTTACAGGGGGGCCTCAAATGGCTACACCTTC.

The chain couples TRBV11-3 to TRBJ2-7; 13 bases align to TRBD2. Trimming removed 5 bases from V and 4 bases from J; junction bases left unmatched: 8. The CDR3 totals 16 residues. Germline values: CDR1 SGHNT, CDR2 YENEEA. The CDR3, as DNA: TGTGCCAGCAGCCAACGGACTAGCGGGAGTTTGTACGAGCAGTACTTC. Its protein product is CASSQRTSGSLYEQYF.

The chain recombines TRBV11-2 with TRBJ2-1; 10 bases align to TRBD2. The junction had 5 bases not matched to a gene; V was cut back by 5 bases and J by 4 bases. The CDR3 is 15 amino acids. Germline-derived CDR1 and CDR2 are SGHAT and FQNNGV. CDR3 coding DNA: TGTGCCAGCAGCATTTCTAGCGGGAGTTACAATGAGCAGTTCTTC. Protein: CASSISSGSYNEQFF.

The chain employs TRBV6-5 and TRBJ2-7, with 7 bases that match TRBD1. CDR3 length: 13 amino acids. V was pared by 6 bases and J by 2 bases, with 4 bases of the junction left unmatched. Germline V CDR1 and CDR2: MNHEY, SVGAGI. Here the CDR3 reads CASSQTGTYEQYF. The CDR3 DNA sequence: TGTGCCAGCAGCCAGACAGGGACCTACGAGCAGTACTTC.